This T cell receptor beta chain was profiled in a study of blood T cell repertoires in COVID-19. In the authors' methods: Amplifying reference gene primers gave estimates of nucleated cell counts. Produced via immunoSEQ multiplex PCR; TCRdb's table is partial and in-frame only. Clone size and the V and J calls come from that table; the DNA yielded D and trimming. This sample has 250,000 to 300,000 clones, with approximately 86% found just once. This CDR3 is built from 15 residues. CDR1 is KGHSH and CDR2 is LQKENI in the germline V gene. The V gene lost 3 bases and the J gene lost 4 bases, with 15 bases spanning the gap.

Sequencing input: peripheral blood. The clonotype originates from a woman between 65 and 79 years old with COVID-19, enrolled during active disease. The rearrangement joins TRBV18 to TRBJ1-1; the D gene is possibly TRBD1 (6 bases). This chain's CDR3 is CASSPRAGATTEAFF. The CDR3 DNA is TGTGCCAGCTCACCCCGGGCAGGGGCGACCACTGAAGCTTTCTTT.